This T cell receptor (beta chain) was recovered during a study of T cell responses to AZD1222 COVID-19 vaccine. The CDR3 covers 15 residues. Germline values: CDR1 SGHDT, CDR2 YYEEEE. V gave up 4 bases and J gave up 11 bases, with 19 bases separating them. Method: immunoSEQ multiplex PCR; TCRdb's copy keeps in-frame clones and lacks some. The sample carries about 170,000 clones, approximately 90% recorded once. V usage is TRBV5-6 and J usage is TRBJ1-6; D is possibly TRBD1 (6 bases). This clonotype was sampled from an adult who received the AZD1222 COVID-19 vaccine. The sequences come from peripheral blood, collected 28 days after the second AZD1222 dose. The CDR3 region is CASSPSRGLGAPLHF. In DNA, the CDR3 is TGTGCCAGCAGCCCAAGCAGGGGCTTGGGAGCACCCCTCCACTTT.